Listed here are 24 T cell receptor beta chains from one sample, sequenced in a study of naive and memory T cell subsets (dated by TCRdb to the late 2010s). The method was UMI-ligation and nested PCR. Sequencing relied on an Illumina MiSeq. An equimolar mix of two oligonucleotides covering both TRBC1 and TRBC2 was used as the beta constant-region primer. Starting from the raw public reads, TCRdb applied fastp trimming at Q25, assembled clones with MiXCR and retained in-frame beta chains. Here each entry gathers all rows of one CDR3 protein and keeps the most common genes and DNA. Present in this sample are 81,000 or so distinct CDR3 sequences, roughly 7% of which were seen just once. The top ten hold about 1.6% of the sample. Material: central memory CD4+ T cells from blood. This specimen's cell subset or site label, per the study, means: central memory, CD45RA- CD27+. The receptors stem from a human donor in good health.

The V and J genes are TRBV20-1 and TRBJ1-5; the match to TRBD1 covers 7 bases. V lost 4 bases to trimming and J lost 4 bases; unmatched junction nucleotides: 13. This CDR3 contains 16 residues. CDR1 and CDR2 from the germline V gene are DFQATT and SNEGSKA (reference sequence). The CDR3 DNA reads TGCAGTGCTATACTCGAGAACAGGGGTTTGAATCAGCCCCAGCATTTT. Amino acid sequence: CSAILENRGLNQPQHF.

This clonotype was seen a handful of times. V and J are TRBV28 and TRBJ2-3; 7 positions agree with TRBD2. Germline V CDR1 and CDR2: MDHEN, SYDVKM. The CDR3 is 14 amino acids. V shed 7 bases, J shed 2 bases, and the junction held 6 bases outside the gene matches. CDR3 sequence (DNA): TGTGCCAGCACTAAAGCGGGGCTCACAGATACGCAGTATTTT. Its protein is CASTKAGLTDTQYF.

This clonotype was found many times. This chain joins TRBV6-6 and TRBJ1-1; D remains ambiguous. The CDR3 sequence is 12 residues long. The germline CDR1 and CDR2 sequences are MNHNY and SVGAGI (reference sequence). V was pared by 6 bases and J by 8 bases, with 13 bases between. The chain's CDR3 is CASSSPRREAFF. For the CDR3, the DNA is TGTGCCAGCAGCTCCCCTAGGAGGGAAGCTTTCTTT.

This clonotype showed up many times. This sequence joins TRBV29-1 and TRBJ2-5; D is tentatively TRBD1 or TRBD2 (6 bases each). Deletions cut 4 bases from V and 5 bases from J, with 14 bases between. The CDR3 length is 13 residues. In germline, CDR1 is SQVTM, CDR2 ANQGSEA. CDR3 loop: CSVGYGGGETQYF. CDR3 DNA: TGCAGCGTTGGGTACGGGGGCGGGGAGACCCAGTACTTC.

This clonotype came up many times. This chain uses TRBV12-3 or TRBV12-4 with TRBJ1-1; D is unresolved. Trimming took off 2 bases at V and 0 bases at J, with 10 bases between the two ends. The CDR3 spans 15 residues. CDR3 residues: CASSLSVYLNTEAFF. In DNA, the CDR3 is TGTGCCAGCAGTTTATCCGTCTACTTGAACACTGAAGCTTTCTTT.

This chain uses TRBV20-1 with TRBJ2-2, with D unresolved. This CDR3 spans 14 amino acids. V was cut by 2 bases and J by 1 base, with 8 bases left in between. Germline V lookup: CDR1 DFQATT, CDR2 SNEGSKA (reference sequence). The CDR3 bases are TGCAGTGCTAGATCCCCGGGGAACACCGGGGAGCTGTTTTTT. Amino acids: CSARSPGNTGELFF.

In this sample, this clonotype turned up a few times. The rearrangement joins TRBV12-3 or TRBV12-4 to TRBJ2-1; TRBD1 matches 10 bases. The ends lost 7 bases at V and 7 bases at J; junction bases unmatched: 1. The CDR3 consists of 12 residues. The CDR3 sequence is CASKDRGNEQFF. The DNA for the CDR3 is TGTGCCAGCAAGGACAGGGGGAATGAGCAGTTCTTC.

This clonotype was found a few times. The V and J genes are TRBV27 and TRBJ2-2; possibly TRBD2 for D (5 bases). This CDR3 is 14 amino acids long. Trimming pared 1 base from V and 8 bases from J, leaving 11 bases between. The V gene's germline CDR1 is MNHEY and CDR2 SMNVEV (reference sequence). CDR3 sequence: CASSLFGIGGELFF. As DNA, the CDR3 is TGTGCCAGCAGTTTATTCGGGATAGGGGGGGAGCTGTTTTTT.

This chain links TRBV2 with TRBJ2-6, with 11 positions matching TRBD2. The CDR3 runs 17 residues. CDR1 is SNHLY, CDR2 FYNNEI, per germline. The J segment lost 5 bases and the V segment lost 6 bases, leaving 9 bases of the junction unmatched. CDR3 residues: CASSPTSGVPRANVLTF. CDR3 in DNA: TGTGCCAGCAGCCCGACTAGCGGGGTCCCCAGGGCCAACGTCCTGACTTTC.

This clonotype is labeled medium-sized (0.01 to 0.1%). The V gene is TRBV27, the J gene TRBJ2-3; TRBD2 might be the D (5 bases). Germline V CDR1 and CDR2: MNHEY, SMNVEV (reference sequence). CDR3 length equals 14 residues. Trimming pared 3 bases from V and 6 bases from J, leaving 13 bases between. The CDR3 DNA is TGTGCCAGCAGTTTCCTCATGAGGAGGGATACGCAGTATTTT. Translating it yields CASSFLMRRDTQYF.

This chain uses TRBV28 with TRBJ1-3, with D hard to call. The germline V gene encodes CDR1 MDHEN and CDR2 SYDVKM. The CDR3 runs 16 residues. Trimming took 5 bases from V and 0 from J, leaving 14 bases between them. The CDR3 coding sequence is TGTGCCAGCAGTCTGCTCCCCTCGAGCTCTGGAAACACCATATATTTT. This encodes CASSLLPSSSGNTIYF.

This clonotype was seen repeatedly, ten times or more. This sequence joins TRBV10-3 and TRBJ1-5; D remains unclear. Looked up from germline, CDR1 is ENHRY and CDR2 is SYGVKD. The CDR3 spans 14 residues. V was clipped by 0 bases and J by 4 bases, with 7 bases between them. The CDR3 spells CAISESTYNQPQHF. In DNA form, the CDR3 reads TGTGCCATCAGTGAGTCGACGTATAATCAGCCCCAGCATTTT.

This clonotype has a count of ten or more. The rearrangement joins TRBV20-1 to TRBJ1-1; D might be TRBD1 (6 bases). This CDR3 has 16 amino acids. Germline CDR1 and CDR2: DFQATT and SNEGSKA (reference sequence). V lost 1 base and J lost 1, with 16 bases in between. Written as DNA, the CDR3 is TGCAGTGCTAGAGCCGAGGGGGGGCGTGGGAACACTGAAGCTTTCTTT. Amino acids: CSARAEGGRGNTEAFF.

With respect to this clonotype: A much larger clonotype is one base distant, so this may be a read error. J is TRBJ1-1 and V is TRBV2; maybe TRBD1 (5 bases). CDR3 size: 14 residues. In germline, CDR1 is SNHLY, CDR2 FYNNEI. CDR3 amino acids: CASGEAGQRTEAFF. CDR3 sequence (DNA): TGTGCCAGCGGTGAAGCGGGGCAACGAACTGAAGCTTTCTTT.

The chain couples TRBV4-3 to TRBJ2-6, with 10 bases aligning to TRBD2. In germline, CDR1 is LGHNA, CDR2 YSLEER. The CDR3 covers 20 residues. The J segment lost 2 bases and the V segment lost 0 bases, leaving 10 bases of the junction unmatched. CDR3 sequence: CASSQDGFASGGPGANVLTF. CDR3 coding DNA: TGCGCCAGCAGCCAAGATGGCTTCGCTAGCGGGGGTCCTGGGGCCAACGTCCTGACTTTC.

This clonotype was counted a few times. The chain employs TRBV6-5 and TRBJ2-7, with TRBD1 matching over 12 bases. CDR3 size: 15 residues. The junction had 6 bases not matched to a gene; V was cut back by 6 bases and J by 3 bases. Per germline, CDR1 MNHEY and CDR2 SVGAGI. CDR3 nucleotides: TGTGCCAGCAGCGCAGGGACAGGGGGCCACTACGAGCAGTACTTC. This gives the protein CASSAGTGGHYEQYF.

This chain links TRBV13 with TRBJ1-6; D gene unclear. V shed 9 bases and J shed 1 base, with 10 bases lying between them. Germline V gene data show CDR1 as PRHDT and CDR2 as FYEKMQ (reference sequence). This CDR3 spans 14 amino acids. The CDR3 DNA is TGTGCCAGTCAAGATCAGTCCTATAATTCACCCCTCCACTTT. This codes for CASQDQSYNSPLHF.

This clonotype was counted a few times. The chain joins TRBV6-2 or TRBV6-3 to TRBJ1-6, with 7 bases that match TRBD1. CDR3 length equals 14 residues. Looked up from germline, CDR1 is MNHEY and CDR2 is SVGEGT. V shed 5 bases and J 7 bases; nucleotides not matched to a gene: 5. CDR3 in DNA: TGTGCCAGCAGTCCCCCGGGACAGAATTCACCCCTCCACTTT. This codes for CASSPPGQNSPLHF.

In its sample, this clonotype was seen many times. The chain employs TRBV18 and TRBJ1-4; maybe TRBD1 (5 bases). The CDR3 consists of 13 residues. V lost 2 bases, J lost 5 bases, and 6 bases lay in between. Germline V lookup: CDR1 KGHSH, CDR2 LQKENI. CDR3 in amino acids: CASSPTGNEKLFF. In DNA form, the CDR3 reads TGTGCCAGCTCACCAACAGGAAATGAAAAACTGTTTTTT.

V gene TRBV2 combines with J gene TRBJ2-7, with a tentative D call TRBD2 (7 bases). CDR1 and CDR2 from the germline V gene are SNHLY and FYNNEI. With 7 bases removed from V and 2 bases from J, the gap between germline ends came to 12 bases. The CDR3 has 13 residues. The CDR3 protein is CASTGGQTYEQYF. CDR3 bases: TGTGCCAGCACGGGGGGACAAACCTACGAGCAGTACTTC.

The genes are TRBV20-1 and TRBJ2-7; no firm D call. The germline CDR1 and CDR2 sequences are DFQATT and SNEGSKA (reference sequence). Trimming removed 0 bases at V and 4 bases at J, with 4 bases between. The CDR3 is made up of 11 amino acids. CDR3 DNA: TGCAGTGCTAGAGATAATTACGAGCAGTACTTC. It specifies CSARDNYEQYF.

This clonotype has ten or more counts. The CDR3, as DNA: TGTGCCAGCAGTGGACAGGGCTTGGATGGCTACACCTTC. Protein sequence: CASSGQGLDGYTF. The chain links TRBV2 to TRBJ1-2; TRBD1 matches 7 bases. This CDR3 contains 13 residues. The germline CDR1 and CDR2 sequences are SNHLY and FYNNEI. V was pared by 4 bases and J by 6 bases, with 5 bases of the junction left unmatched. Filled out from reference TRBV2 and TRBJ1-2, the complete variable domain reads EPEVTQTPSHQVTQMGQEVILRCVPISNHLYFYWYRQILGQKVEFLVSFYNNEISEKSEIFDDQFSVERPDGSNFTLKIRSTKLEDSAMYFCASSGQGLDGYTFGSGTRLTVV.

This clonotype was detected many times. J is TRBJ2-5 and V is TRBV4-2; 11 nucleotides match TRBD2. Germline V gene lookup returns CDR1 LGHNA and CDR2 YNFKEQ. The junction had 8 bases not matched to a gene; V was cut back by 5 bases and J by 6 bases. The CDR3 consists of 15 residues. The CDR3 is CASSSTSGGVKTQYF. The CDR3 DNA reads TGTGCCAGCAGCTCCACTAGCGGGGGTGTAAAGACCCAGTACTTC.

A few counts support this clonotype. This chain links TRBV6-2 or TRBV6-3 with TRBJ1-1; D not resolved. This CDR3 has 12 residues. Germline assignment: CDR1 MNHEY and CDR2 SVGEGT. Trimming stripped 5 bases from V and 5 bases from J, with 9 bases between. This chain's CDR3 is CASSPRRTEAFF. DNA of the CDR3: TGTGCCAGCAGTCCCCGCAGGACTGAAGCTTTCTTT.